This T cell receptor (beta chain) appears in the sequencing data of a study of blood T cell repertoires in COVID-19. Study-level information: Whether acute or convalescent, the COVID-19 samples came from the United States, Italy and Spain.

Original data processing: The authors estimated nucleated cell counts from reference gene primer amplification. The protocol was immunoSEQ multiplex PCR, while the TCRdb copy is restricted to in-frame clones and leaves out a portion. The V and J calls and clone size come from that table; D and trimming were worked out from the DNA. The sample carries about 170,000 clones, roughly 84% recorded once. The CDR3 extends over 16 amino acids. With V trimmed by 6 bases and J by 1 base, 4 bases remained unmatched. The germline CDR1 and CDR2 sequences are LNHDA and SQIVND (reference sequence). J is TRBJ1-6 and V is TRBV19, with 9 bases that match TRBD1. This clonotype was sampled from a human donor with acute or convalescent COVID-19. The donor label of this sample is uncertain. What was sequenced was peripheral blood. The CDR3 sequence is CASRAQGASYNSPLHF. The CDR3 DNA reads TGTGCCAGTAGGGCACAGGGGGCGTCCTATAATTCACCCCTCCACTTT.